This entry describes one TCR beta chain. Its antigen remains unknown. V gave up 4 bases and J gave up 7 bases; unmatched junction bases: 6. CDR1 SGHNT and CDR2 YYREEE come from the germline V gene (reference sequence). This CDR3 has 15 amino acids. This record belongs to a study of OX40 agonist ivuxolimab in advanced cancers. Study-wide context: People who had prior anti-PD-1, anti-PD-L1 or anti-CTLA-4 therapy could take part, and approximately 43% had some.

Findings and limits, study-wide: Expanded clones belonging to CD8+ T cells outnumbered, on average, those of CD4+.

Patients with a history of autoimmune disease or on systemic immunosuppression were excluded. The assay was immunoSEQ multiplex PCR, and TCRdb's table has in-frame clones only and misses some. The data hold approximately 91,000 clones, with about 86% observed a single time. V is TRBV5-4 and J is TRBJ1-6; TRBD1 matches 9 bases. Material: CD4+ or CD8+ T cells sorted from blood, obtained in a trial of the OX40 agonist ivuxolimab. The receptor's source is an adult with an advanced solid tumor such as melanoma, head and neck, liver or kidney cancer. The CDR3: CASSPGGTGNSPLHF. The CDR3 nucleotides are TGTGCCAGCAGCCCGGGGGGGACAGGGAATTCACCCCTCCACTTT.